Listed here are 5 T cell receptor beta chains from one sample, sequenced in a study of tumor and adjacent non-tumor tissue in lung cancer. A modified ARM-PCR protocol with three rounds of nested PCR amplified TCRbeta. TCRdb reprocessed the multiplex PCR reads via MiXCR and lists one record per CDR3 protein. Here the sample spans about 43,000 distinct CDR3 sequences, 60% being singletons. RNA was extracted from bulk tissue without any cell sorting. More than 3 cm separated this lung sample from the edge of the tumor. Input material: distant non-tumor lung tissue. Source of these receptors: a man aged 45-65 years with non-small cell lung cancer.

The chain couples TRBV6-5 to TRBJ2-6; 7 bases map to TRBD1. Germline-derived CDR1 and CDR2 are MNHEY and SVGAGI. V dropped 2 bases and J dropped 7; count of bases not matched to a gene: 11. This CDR3 region has 17 residues. Written as DNA, the CDR3 is TGTGCCAGCAGTTACACCGACAGGGCACAGGGAGCCAACGTCCTGACTTTC. Translating it yields CASSYTDRAQGANVLTF.

A remark on this clonotype: One end of the junction fails to match germline, which may point to a read error. The J gene is TRBJ2-1, the V gene TRBV12-3 or TRBV12-4; tentatively, D is TRBD1 (5 bases). The CDR3 is 16 amino acids. CDR3 sequence reads: CVSSSPSGATYNEQFF. Here the CDR3 DNA reads TGTGTCAGCAGTAGTCCTAGTGGGGCCACCTACAATGAGCAGTTCTTC.

As concerns this clonotype: With a much larger clone just one base away, this may be a read error. V is TRBV24-1 and J is TRBJ2-4, with D unclear. Germline CDR1 is KGHDR and CDR2 is SFDVKD. The CDR3 runs to 10 residues. This CDR3 reads CVTSERTLYF. DNA for the CDR3: TGTGTCACCAGTGAACGGACCCTGTACTTC.

Turning to this clonotype: The junction does not match germline at one end; this may be a read error. V and J are TRBV6-6 and TRBJ1-2; TRBD1 might be the D (6 bases). This CDR3 comprises 13 residues. Germline V gives CDR1 MNHNY, CDR2 SVGAGI (reference sequence). The CDR3: CANRTVSNYCYTF. The CDR3 DNA reads TGTGCCAACAGGACAGTTTCTAACTATTGCTACACCTTC.

The chain employs TRBV5-1 and TRBJ2-3; 9 nucleotides match TRBD1. The CDR3 consists of 15 residues. J lost 14 bases, V lost 4 bases, and 17 bases had no gene match. Germline CDR1 and CDR2: SGHRS and YFSETQ. The CDR3 DNA reads TGCGCCAGCAGCCACGGACAGGGGAGGGCAGATATGCGGTATTTT. Translated: CASSHGQGRADMRYF.